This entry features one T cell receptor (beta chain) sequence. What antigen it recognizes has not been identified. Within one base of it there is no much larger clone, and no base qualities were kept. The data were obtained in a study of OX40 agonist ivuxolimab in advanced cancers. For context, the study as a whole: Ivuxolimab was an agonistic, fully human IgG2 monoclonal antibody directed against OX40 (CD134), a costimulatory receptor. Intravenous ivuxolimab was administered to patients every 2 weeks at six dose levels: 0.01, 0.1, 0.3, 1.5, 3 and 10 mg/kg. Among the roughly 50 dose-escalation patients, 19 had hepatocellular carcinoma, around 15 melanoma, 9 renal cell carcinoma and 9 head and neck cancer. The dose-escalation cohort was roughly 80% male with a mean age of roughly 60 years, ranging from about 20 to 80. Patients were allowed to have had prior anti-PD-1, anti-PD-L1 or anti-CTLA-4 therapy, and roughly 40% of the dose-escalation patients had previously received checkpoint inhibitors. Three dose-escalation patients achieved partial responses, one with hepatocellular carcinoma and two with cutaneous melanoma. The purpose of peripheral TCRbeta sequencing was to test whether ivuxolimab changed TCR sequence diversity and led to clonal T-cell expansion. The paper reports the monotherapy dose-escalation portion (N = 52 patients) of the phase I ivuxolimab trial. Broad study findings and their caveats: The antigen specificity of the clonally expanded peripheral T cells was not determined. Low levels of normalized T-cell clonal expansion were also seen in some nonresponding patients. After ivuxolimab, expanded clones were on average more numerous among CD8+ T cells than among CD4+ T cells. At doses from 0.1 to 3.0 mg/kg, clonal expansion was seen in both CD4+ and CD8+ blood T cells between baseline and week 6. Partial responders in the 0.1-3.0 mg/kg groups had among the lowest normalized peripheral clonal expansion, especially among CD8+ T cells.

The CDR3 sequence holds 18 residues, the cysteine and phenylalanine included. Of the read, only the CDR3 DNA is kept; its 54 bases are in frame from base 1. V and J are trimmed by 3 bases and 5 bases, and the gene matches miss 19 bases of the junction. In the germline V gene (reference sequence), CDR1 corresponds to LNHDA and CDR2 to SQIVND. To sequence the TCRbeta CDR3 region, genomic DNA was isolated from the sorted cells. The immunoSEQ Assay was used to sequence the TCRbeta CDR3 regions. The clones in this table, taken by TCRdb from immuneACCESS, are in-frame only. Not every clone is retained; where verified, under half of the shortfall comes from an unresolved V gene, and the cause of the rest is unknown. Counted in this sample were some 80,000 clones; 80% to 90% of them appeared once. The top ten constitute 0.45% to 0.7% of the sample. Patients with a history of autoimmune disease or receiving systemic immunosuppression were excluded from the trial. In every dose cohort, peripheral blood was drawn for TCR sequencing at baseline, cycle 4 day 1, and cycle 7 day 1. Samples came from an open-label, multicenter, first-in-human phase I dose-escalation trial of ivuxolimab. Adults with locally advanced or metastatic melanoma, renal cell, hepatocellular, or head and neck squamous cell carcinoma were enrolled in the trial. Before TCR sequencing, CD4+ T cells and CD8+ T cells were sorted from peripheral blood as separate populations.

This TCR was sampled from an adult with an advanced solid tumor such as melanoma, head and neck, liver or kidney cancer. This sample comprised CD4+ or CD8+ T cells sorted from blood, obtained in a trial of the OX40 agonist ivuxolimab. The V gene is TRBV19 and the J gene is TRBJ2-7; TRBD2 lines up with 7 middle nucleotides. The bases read TGTGCCAGTAGTATTAGGTGGGGGGGACTGTCGTCGTTGGACGAGCAGTACTTC. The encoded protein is CASSIRWGGLSSLDEQYF.